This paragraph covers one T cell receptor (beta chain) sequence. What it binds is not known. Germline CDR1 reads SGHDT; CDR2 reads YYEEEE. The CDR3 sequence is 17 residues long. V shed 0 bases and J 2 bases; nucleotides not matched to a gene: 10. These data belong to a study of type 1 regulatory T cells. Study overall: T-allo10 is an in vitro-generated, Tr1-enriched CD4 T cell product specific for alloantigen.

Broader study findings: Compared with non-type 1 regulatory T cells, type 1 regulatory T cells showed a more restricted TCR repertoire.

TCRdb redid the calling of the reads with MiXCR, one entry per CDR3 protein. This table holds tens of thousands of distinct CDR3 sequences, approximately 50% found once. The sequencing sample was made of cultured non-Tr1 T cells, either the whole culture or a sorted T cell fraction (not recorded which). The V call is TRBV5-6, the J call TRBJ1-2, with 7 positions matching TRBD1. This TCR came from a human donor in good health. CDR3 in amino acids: CASSLGRGLFYNYGYTF. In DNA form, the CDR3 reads TGTGCCAGCAGCTTGGGTAGGGGGCTATTCTACAACTATGGCTACACCTTC.